This T cell receptor beta chain was recovered during a study of cytomegalovirus exposure and HLA in healthy donors. V lost 1 base to trimming and J lost 4 bases; unmatched junction nucleotides: 6. There are 15 residues in the CDR3. The germline V gene has CDR1 SGHRS and CDR2 YFSETQ. This clone has just a few counts. Its antigen is currently unknown. Study-level findings and limits: Later analysis indicated greater clonal expansion among HLA-associated TCR beta chains than among equally common other chains. The authors later found most CMV-associated TCR beta chains appeared HLA-restricted. Among donors in an Asian-associated ancestry cluster, a later analysis reportedly found fewer N-insertions than the approximately 700-donor mean.

With 60 Vbeta and 13 Jbeta primers, the PCR was carried out. In the study's own analysis: The count from a later analysis was tens of millions of unique TCR beta chains, about 9.9 million of them shared. Clones were sequenced by immunoSEQ multiplex PCR, and TCRdb holds only the in-frame ones, with some missing. The V and J calls and the clone size are those of that table, but D and trimming were determined from the DNA. This sample has over 150,000 clones; roughly 79% occur once, and the top ten carry 2.8%. The chain joins TRBV5-1 to TRBJ2-5; TRBD2 agrees at 8 bases. The sequence was collected from a young man in good health and CMV-seronegative. Input material: PBMCs. CDR3 sequence (DNA): TGCGCCAGCAGCTTGTCTTTCGGGGGGGGAGAGACCCAGTACTTC. Protein product: CASSLSFGGGETQYF.